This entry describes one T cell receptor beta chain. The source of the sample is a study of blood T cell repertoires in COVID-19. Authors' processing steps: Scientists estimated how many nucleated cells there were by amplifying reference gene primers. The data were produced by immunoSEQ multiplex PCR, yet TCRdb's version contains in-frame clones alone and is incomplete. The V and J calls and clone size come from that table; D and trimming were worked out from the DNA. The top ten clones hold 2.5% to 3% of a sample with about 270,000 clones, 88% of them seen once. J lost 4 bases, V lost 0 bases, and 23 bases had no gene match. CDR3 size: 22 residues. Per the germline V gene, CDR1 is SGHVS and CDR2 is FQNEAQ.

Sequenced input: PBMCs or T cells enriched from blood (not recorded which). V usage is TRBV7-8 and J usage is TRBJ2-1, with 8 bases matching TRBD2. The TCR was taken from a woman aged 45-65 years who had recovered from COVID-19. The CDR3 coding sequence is TGTGCCAGCAGCTTAGCGAGGAGGGGACTAGACCCCAGAGGACGGCGGTACAATGAGCAGTTCTTC. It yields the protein CASSLARRGLDPRGRRYNEQFF.